The present TCR beta chain was sequenced within a study of T cell clonality in common variable immunodeficiency. Libraries were prepared by immunoSEQ multiplex PCR; TCRdb keeps only in-frame clonotypes and omits some of them. This repertoire holds 35,000 to 50,000 clones, and none appear only once. This clone has at least ten counts. Its specificity is unknown. The CDR3 end falls 3 residues outside the read, so it is completed with the germline J gene. V dropped 7 bases and J dropped 0; count of bases not matched to a gene: 6. The CDR3 has 16 amino acids. Germline V gene lookup returns CDR1 SNHLY and CDR2 FYNNEI. General study findings and limits: CVID subjects shared fewer TCRbeta clones than healthy controls did. CVID patient heterogeneity limited repertoire-clinical complication correlations.

The chain joins TRBV2 to TRBJ1-3; 10 bases match TRBD1. The TCR comes from a person between 18 and 75 years old in good health. Sequencing was performed on peripheral blood mononuclear cells. The covered CDR3 bases are TGTGCCAGCACTCAGGGACAGGGGCTCTCTGGAAACACC. The encoded protein is CASTQGQGLSGNT. In full, the CDR3 reads CASTQGQGLSGNTIYF.